This T cell receptor beta chain was documented in a study of OX40 agonist ivuxolimab in advanced cancers. Background on the whole study: Ivuxolimab was an agonistic, fully human IgG2 monoclonal antibody directed against OX40 (CD134), a costimulatory receptor. The paper reports the monotherapy dose-escalation portion (N ≈ 50 patients) of the phase I ivuxolimab trial. Peripheral TCRbeta sequencing was intended to test whether TCR sequence diversity was altered and clonal T-cell expansion was caused by ivuxolimab. Of the roughly 53 patients in dose escalation, approximately 20 had hepatocellular carcinoma, some 15 had melanoma, 9 had renal cell carcinoma and 9 had head and neck cancer. Three dose-escalation patients achieved partial responses, one with hepatocellular carcinoma and two with cutaneous melanoma. Patients were allowed to have had prior anti-PD-1, anti-PD-L1 or anti-CTLA-4 therapy, and 30% to 40% of the dose-escalation patients had been treated with checkpoint inhibitors. Intravenous ivuxolimab was administered to patients every 2 weeks at six dose levels: 0.01, 0.1, 0.3, 1.5, 3 and 10 mg/kg. The dose-escalation cohort was about 83% male with a mean age of about 54 years, ranging from roughly 23 to 90. Results and caveats for the whole study, not just this receptor: Low levels of normalized T-cell clonal expansion were also seen in some patients who did not respond. At doses of 0.1 to 3.0 mg/kg, clonal expansion of both CD4+ and CD8+ blood T cells was observed from baseline to week 6. The antigen specificity of the clonally expanded peripheral T cells was not determined. In the 0.1-3.0 mg/kg groups, partial responders were among the patients with the lowest normalized peripheral clonal expansion, particularly in CD8+ T cells. After ivuxolimab, CD8+ T cells had more expanded clones than CD4+ T cells on average.

On this clone itself: Its antigen has not been determined. Per-base qualities were not stored, and no clone one base away is much larger. Other DNA sequences in this specimen translate into the identical CDR3.

There are 14 amino acids in the CDR3, from cysteine to phenylalanine inclusive. Only the CDR3 portion is preserved as DNA: 42 bases, with reading frame beginning at the first base. V drops 4 bases and J drops 7 bases, leaving 15 bases in between. According to the germline V gene, CDR1 reads SGHRS and CDR2 reads YFSETQ. The trial excluded patients who had a history of autoimmune disease or were on systemic immunosuppression. In every dose cohort, peripheral blood was drawn for TCR sequencing at baseline, cycle 4 day 1, and cycle 7 day 1. Samples were obtained from an open-label, multicenter, first-in-human phase I dose-escalation trial of ivuxolimab. Adults with locally advanced or metastatic melanoma, renal cell, hepatocellular, or head and neck squamous cell carcinoma were enrolled in the trial. Before TCR sequencing, CD4+ and CD8+ T cells were separately sorted from peripheral blood. To sequence the TCRbeta CDR3 region, genomic DNA was isolated from the sorted cells. The immunoSEQ Assay was used for sequencing of TCRbeta CDR3 regions. Sourced from immuneACCESS, this table was stored by TCRdb with only in-frame sequences that have V and J called. A share of the clones is absent; for the studies checked, an unresolved V gene accounts for under half, and the remainder has no known explanation. This sample holds roughly 80,000 clones; just under 95% were observed only once. The top ten constitute about 0.32% of the sample.

The sequence was collected from an adult with an advanced solid tumor such as melanoma, head and neck, liver or kidney cancer. The chain employs TRBV5-1 and TRBJ1-5; 5 matching bases give a weak D call of TRBD1. Sequencing used CD4+ or CD8+ T cells sorted from blood, obtained in a trial of the OX40 agonist ivuxolimab. The CDR3 sequence is CASSTGRGDQPQHF. The sequenced DNA is TGCGCCAGCAGCACGGGTCGCGGGGACCAGCCCCAGCATTTT.